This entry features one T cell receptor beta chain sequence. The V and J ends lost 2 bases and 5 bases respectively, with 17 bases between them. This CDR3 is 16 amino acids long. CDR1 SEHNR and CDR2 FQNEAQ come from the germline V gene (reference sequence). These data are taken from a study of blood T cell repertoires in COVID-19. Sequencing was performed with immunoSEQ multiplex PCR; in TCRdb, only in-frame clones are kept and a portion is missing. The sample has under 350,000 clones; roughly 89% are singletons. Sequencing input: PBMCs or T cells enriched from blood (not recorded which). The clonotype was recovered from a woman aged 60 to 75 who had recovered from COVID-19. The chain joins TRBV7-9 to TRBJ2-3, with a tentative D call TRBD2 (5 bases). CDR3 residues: CASSLLPDSARDTQYF. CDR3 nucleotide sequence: TGTGCCAGCAGCTTATTGCCGGATAGCGCGAGAGATACGCAGTATTTT.